The 13 T cell receptor beta chains reported below all come from one sample, sequenced in a study of T-cell memory formation after mild COVID-19. TCRdb independently ran MiXCR on the 5' RACE reads; one entry per CDR3 protein. The sample yields approximately 390,000 distinct CDR3 sequences, approximately 15% seen once. The sample was PBMCs or a T cell subset sorted from them (not recorded which). Receptors originate from a man between 18 and 29 years old who had mild COVID-19 (a few samples of this study predate the infection). Cell type and time point are not known.

Many counts were recorded for this clonotype. This chain joins TRBV7-2 and TRBJ2-5, with D possibly TRBD2 on 5 matching bases. V lost 4 bases, J lost 7 bases, and 16 bases lay in between. This CDR3 is 14 amino acids long. Germline values: CDR1 SGHTA, CDR2 FQGNSA. In DNA form, the CDR3 reads TGTGCCAGCAGCTCCGGGGTAGCCTTGGGGACCCAGTACTTC. Translating it yields CASSSGVALGTQYF. The entire variable domain, with the rest obtained from reference TRBV7-2 and TRBJ2-5, is as follows: GAGVSQSPSNKVTEKGKDVELRCDPISGHTALYWYRQSLGQGLEFLIYFQGNSAPDKSGLPSDRFSAERTGGSVSTLTIQRTQQEDSAVYLCASSSGVALGTQYFGPGTRLLVL.

The chain recombines TRBV3-1 with TRBJ2-3; D perhaps matches TRBD2 (7 bases). Germline assignment: CDR1 LGHDT and CDR2 YNNKEL (reference sequence). The CDR3 is 17 amino acids. V lost 1 base to trimming and J lost 6 bases, with 20 bases between them. CDR3 sequence (DNA): TGTGCCAGCAGCCAAGTCTTACGGGGGGCCTTCCCCGATACGCAGTATTTT. It yields the protein CASSQVLRGAFPDTQYF.

The chain links TRBV6-5 to TRBJ2-3; D is unresolved. The V gene lost 2 bases and the J gene lost 6 bases, with 12 bases spanning the gap. The germline CDR1 and CDR2 sequences are MNHEY and SVGAGI. There are 14 residues in the CDR3. CDR3 residues: CASSYRPVPDTQYF. In nucleotides, the CDR3 is TGTGCCAGCAGTTACCGGCCCGTCCCGGATACGCAGTATTTT.

The chain links TRBV5-5 to TRBJ2-3; the D gene is possibly TRBD2 (5 bases). Germline CDR1 reads SGHKS; CDR2 reads YYEKEE (reference sequence). V lost 2 bases, J lost 8 bases, and 9 bases lay in between. The CDR3 contains 12 residues. Here the CDR3 reads CASSFGVGTQYF. In nucleotides, the CDR3 is TGTGCCAGCAGCTTCGGGGTGGGTACGCAGTATTTT.

The rearrangement uses TRBV2 and TRBJ1-2, with 11 bases aligning to TRBD1. V was clipped by 4 bases and J by 7 bases; unmatched bases: 2. The CDR3 consists of 13 residues. Germline V gene data show CDR1 as SNHLY and CDR2 as FYNNEI. CDR3 amino acids: CASSGDRGVGYTF. CDR3 nucleotide sequence: TGTGCCAGCAGTGGGGACAGGGGGGTTGGCTACACCTTC.

This clonotype was observed many times. V and J are TRBV4-3 and TRBJ2-1, with 9 bases fitting TRBD1. Germline-derived CDR1 and CDR2 are LGHNA and YSLEER. The V gene end was trimmed by 1 base and the J gene end by 1 base; junction bases not matched to a gene: 5. The CDR3 contains 17 residues. CDR3 region: CASSQALGTGSYNEQFF. The DNA of the CDR3 is TGCGCCAGCAGCCAAGCCCTGGGGACAGGGTCCTACAATGAGCAGTTCTTC.

This rearrangement joins TRBV30 to TRBJ1-1; tentatively, D is TRBD1 (6 bases). V was shortened by 1 base and J by 4 bases, with 13 bases between the two germline ends. Germline V gene lookup returns CDR1 GTSNPN and CDR2 SVGIG (reference sequence). CDR3 length: 14 residues. The CDR3 DNA reads TGTGCCTGGAGTGGATTAGGGGGGAGCACTGAAGCTTTCTTT. Protein product: CAWSGLGGSTEAFF.

The table lists this clonotype with a few counts. The chain combines TRBV29-1 with TRBJ1-1, with TRBD1 identical over 11 bases. V lost 5 bases, J lost 5 bases, and 7 bases stayed unmatched. The germline CDR1 and CDR2 sequences are SQVTM and ANQGSEA. The CDR3 runs to 14 residues. The CDR3 loop is CSVIRDRGGTEAFF. Here the CDR3 DNA reads TGCAGCGTTATCCGGGACAGGGGGGGGACTGAAGCTTTCTTT.

V usage is TRBV5-1 and J usage is TRBJ2-3; D is possibly TRBD1 or TRBD2 (5 bases each). Germline V gives CDR1 SGHRS, CDR2 YFSETQ. The V gene lost 2 bases and the J gene lost 2 bases, with 12 bases spanning the gap. The CDR3 is 15 amino acids. As DNA, the CDR3 is TGCGCCAGCAGCTTTCTAGGGACGGACACAGATACGCAGTATTTT. This encodes CASSFLGTDTDTQYF.

This sequence joins TRBV29-1 and TRBJ2-1; 8 bases fit TRBD1. This CDR3 has 13 residues. The V and J ends lost 4 bases and 5 bases, in that order; junction bases with no gene match: 4. Germline V gene lookup returns CDR1 SQVTM and CDR2 ANQGSEA. The chain's CDR3 is CSVAGQVNNEQFF. As DNA, the CDR3 is TGCAGCGTTGCGGGACAGGTAAACAATGAGCAGTTCTTC.

This clonotype has just a few counts. The chain recombines TRBV4-3 with TRBJ2-1, with D maybe TRBD1 (5 bases). CDR1 and CDR2 (germline): LGHNA, YSLEER. Trimming removed 1 base from V and 4 bases from J, with 11 bases in between. The CDR3 extends over 15 amino acids. CDR3 amino acids: CASSQGMTEYNEQFF. CDR3 coding DNA: TGCGCCAGCAGCCAAGGGATGACAGAATACAATGAGCAGTTCTTC.

This clonotype was counted only a few times. The V call is TRBV7-6, the J call TRBJ2-1, with D unresolved. CDR1 is SGHVS and CDR2 is FNYEAQ in the germline V gene. The germline V and J ends were trimmed by 1 base and 8 bases, with 12 bases remaining between them. The length of the CDR3 is 14 residues. CDR3 protein: CASSLDVGYDEQFF. In DNA, the CDR3 is TGTGCCAGCAGCTTAGACGTGGGTTACGATGAGCAGTTCTTC.

The chain joins TRBV6-1 to TRBJ1-6; D gene unclear. The V gene's germline CDR1 is MNHNS and CDR2 SASEGT. V gave up 8 bases and J gave up 7 bases, with 18 bases separating them. The CDR3 contains 15 residues. The CDR3 coding sequence is TGTGCCAGCCCCGCTAAGGACGGCGAAAATTCACCCCTCCACTTT. Protein: CASPAKDGENSPLHF.